This is a list of T cell receptor beta chains from one sample in a study of a mutant IDH1 vaccine in newly diagnosed glioma. Their target antigens are unknown. TCRdb keeps only in-frame clones here, not all; method: immunoSEQ multiplex PCR. This sample carries almost 85,000 clones, roughly 85% of them seen once, and the ten largest clones take about 2.2%. Sample: PBMCs, taken from a glioma patient whose treatment included an IDH1 peptide vaccine. These receptors were collected from a man aged 25-40 years with glioma. Some clones in this sample may be carry-over from other donors' samples. The CDR3 runs from the conserved cysteine through the conserved F or W. Each record gives: clone size, V gene, J gene, D gene, CDR3 DNA, CDR3 protein. D genes are given only for firm matches. Size is omitted from some rows. Given values are once, few, many or a class for expanded clones.

clone_size: .
v_call: TRBV9
j_call: TRBJ2-7
d_call: TRBD2
cdr3_nt: TGTGCCAGCAGCGTAGCTAGCGGGGACTACGAGCAGTACTTC
cdr3_aa: CASSVASGDYEQYF

clone_size: .
v_call: TRBV28
j_call: TRBJ2-5
d_call: .
cdr3_nt: TGTGCCAGCAGTTTAGGGGAGACCCAGTACTTC
cdr3_aa: CASSLGETQYF

clone_size: .
v_call: TRBV28
j_call: TRBJ1-1
d_call: TRBD1
cdr3_nt: TGTGCCAGCAGTACCGCGGCCCTAGGGGGCTGGAACACTGAAGCTTTCTTT
cdr3_aa: CASSTAALGGWNTEAFF

clone_size: .
v_call: TRBV7-9
j_call: TRBJ1-1
d_call: .
cdr3_nt: TGTGCCAGCAGCACTAGCGGTGTCCCGAACACTGAAGCTTTCTTT
cdr3_aa: CASSTSGVPNTEAFF

clone_size: medium-sized
v_call: TRBV10-2
j_call: TRBJ1-2
d_call: .
cdr3_nt: TGCGCCAGCAGTGCCCAGGCTTCTATGTTCGGCTACACCTTC
cdr3_aa: CASSAQASMFGYTF

clone_size: few
v_call: TRBV9
j_call: TRBJ2-1
d_call: .
cdr3_nt: TGTGCCAGCAGCACCCGACAGGACAATGAGCAGTTCTTC
cdr3_aa: CASSTRQDNEQFF

clone_size: once
v_call: TRBV19
j_call: TRBJ1-3
d_call: .
cdr3_nt: TGTGCCAGTGGACTCTCTGGAAACACCATATATTTT
cdr3_aa: CASGLSGNTIYF

clone_size: .
v_call: TRBV10-1
j_call: TRBJ2-1
d_call: .
cdr3_nt: TGCGCCAGCAGTACGACAGGCTACAATGAGCAGTTCTTC
cdr3_aa: CASSTTGYNEQFF

clone_size: .
v_call: TRBV27
j_call: TRBJ2-1
d_call: TRBD2
cdr3_nt: TGTGCCAGCAGACCGGGACTAGCGGGGCAAAGCTCCTACAATGAGCAGTTCTTC
cdr3_aa: CASRPGLAGQSSYNEQFF

clone_size: .
v_call: TRBV11-3
j_call: TRBJ2-7
d_call: .
cdr3_nt: TGTGCCAGCAGCTTATGGACGGCCCATATTAATAACTACGAGCAGTACTTC
cdr3_aa: CASSLWTAHINNYEQYF

clone_size: few
v_call: TRBV9
j_call: TRBJ1-5
d_call: .
cdr3_nt: TGTGCCAGCAGCGAGGGGACATCAGATCAGCCCCAGCATTTT
cdr3_aa: CASSEGTSDQPQHF

clone_size: .
v_call: TRBV7-3
j_call: TRBJ2-3
d_call: .
cdr3_nt: TGTGCCAGCAGCTGGAAAAGAATAGATACGCAGTATTTT
cdr3_aa: CASSWKRIDTQYF

clone_size: .
v_call: TRBV19
j_call: TRBJ1-1
d_call: .
cdr3_nt: TGTGCCAGTAGTATGAGGGGACACACTGAAGCTTTCTTT
cdr3_aa: CASSMRGHTEAFF

clone_size: .
v_call: TRBV7-3
j_call: TRBJ1-1
d_call: .
cdr3_nt: TGTGCCAGCAGCCCCTCCGGAAACACTGAAGCTTTCTTT
cdr3_aa: CASSPSGNTEAFF

clone_size: .
v_call: TRBV30
j_call: TRBJ1-3
d_call: .
cdr3_nt: TGTGCCTGGAGGAACAAGACACAGGCAAAGCCACTATATTTT
cdr3_aa: CAWRNKTQAKPLYF

clone_size: .
v_call: TRBV6-5
j_call: TRBJ2-7
d_call: .
cdr3_nt: TGTGCCAGCAGTTACTCAAATACAGGTCTAACCTACGAGCAGTACTTC
cdr3_aa: CASSYSNTGLTYEQYF

clone_size: .
v_call: TRBV7-8
j_call: TRBJ2-7
d_call: .
cdr3_nt: TGTGCCAGCAGCTTGCTACCCACAGGGACCGTTATCGGGGAGTACTTC
cdr3_aa: CASSLLPTGTVIGEYF

clone_size: .
v_call: TRBV30
j_call: TRBJ1-2
d_call: .
cdr3_nt: TGTGCCTGGAGTGTTCTGGGAATTAACTATGGCTACACCTTC
cdr3_aa: CAWSVLGINYGYTF

clone_size: .
v_call: TRBV19
j_call: TRBJ1-6
d_call: .
cdr3_nt: TGTGCCAGTAGTATTGCGGGCGGAAGTTCACCCCTCCACTTT
cdr3_aa: CASSIAGGSSPLHF

clone_size: .
v_call: TRBV10-3
j_call: TRBJ2-5
d_call: .
cdr3_nt: TGTGCCATCAGTGAGGGCGTCGGGGAGACCCAGTACTTC
cdr3_aa: CAISEGVGETQYF

clone_size: .
v_call: TRBV4-3
j_call: TRBJ1-2
d_call: .
cdr3_nt: TGCGCCAGCAGCCAAGGTGTTGCGGGGTCGCATGGCTACACCTTC
cdr3_aa: CASSQGVAGSHGYTF

clone_size: .
v_call: TRBV6-5
j_call: TRBJ2-6
d_call: .
cdr3_nt: TGTGCCAGCAGTTCCAGGCCCAGCTCTGGGGCCAACGTCCTGACTTTC
cdr3_aa: CASSSRPSSGANVLTF

clone_size: .
v_call: TRBV27
j_call: TRBJ2-7
d_call: TRBD1
cdr3_nt: TGTGCCAGCAGTGTGGACAGGGGGCCCTACGAGCAGTACTTC
cdr3_aa: CASSVDRGPYEQYF

clone_size: .
v_call: TRBV7-9
j_call: TRBJ1-1
d_call: TRBD1
cdr3_nt: TGTGCCAGCAGCGCGGGACAGGTGAACACTGAAGCTTTCTTT
cdr3_aa: CASSAGQVNTEAFF

clone_size: .
v_call: TRBV10-3
j_call: TRBJ1-4
d_call: .
cdr3_nt: TGTGCCATCAGCCGCGGGGGTGCAACTAATGAAAAACTGTTTTTT
cdr3_aa: CAISRGGATNEKLFF

clone_size: .
v_call: TRBV5-1
j_call: TRBJ1-6
d_call: TRBD1
cdr3_nt: TGCGCCAGCAGCTTAGCAGGGGGCTACAATTCACCCCTCCACTTT
cdr3_aa: CASSLAGGYNSPLHF

clone_size: .
v_call: TRBV19
j_call: TRBJ1-1
d_call: .
cdr3_nt: TGTGCCAGCCACAGGGCGACTGAAGCTTTCTTT
cdr3_aa: CASHRATEAFF

clone_size: .
v_call: TRBV4-2
j_call: TRBJ2-3
d_call: TRBD1
cdr3_nt: TGTGCCAGCAGCCCACGACGAACCGGGGACAGGGGGTATGCAGATACGCAGTATTTT
cdr3_aa: CASSPRRTGDRGYADTQYF

clone_size: few
v_call: TRBV30
j_call: TRBJ2-7
d_call: .
cdr3_nt: TGTGCCTGGGGGACGGGTTTAAACTACGAGCAGTACTTC
cdr3_aa: CAWGTGLNYEQYF

clone_size: .
v_call: TRBV19
j_call: TRBJ1-4
d_call: TRBD1
cdr3_nt: TGTGCCAGTAGGACCGGACAGGAGGGAGAAAAACTGTTTTTT
cdr3_aa: CASRTGQEGEKLFF

clone_size: .
v_call: TRBV19
j_call: TRBJ2-7
d_call: .
cdr3_nt: TGTGCCAGTAGTAACAGTAGGGACGAGCAGTACTTC
cdr3_aa: CASSNSRDEQYF

clone_size: .
v_call: TRBV4-2
j_call: TRBJ2-3
d_call: .
cdr3_nt: TGTGCCAGCAGCCATCAGAGAAGCGTGGGGGGAAATACGCAGTATTTT
cdr3_aa: CASSHQRSVGGNTQYF

clone_size: .
v_call: TRBV4-1
j_call: TRBJ1-5
d_call: .
cdr3_nt: TGCGCCAGCAGCCAATCATCCGGGACGGGAGGGAGTCAGCCCCAGCATTTT
cdr3_aa: CASSQSSGTGGSQPQHF

clone_size: few
v_call: TRBV2
j_call: TRBJ1-1
d_call: .
cdr3_nt: TGTGCCAGCAGTGATGTGGGGGGGACCACTGAAGCTTTCTTT
cdr3_aa: CASSDVGGTTEAFF

clone_size: .
v_call: TRBV5-6
j_call: TRBJ1-2
d_call: .
cdr3_nt: TGTGCCAGCAGCTTGGACAGAAATTCCTATGGCTACACCTTC
cdr3_aa: CASSLDRNSYGYTF

clone_size: .
v_call: TRBV2
j_call: TRBJ1-5
d_call: .
cdr3_nt: TGTGCCAGCAGCTTCTCCCAGGGCGGACAGCCCCAGCATTTT
cdr3_aa: CASSFSQGGQPQHF

clone_size: few
v_call: TRBV9
j_call: TRBJ2-7
d_call: TRBD1
cdr3_nt: TGTGCCAGCAGCGTAGGACAGGGAACCTACGAGCAGTACTTC
cdr3_aa: CASSVGQGTYEQYF

clone_size: .
v_call: TRBV4-3
j_call: TRBJ2-3
d_call: .
cdr3_nt: TGCGCCAGCAGCCAAGAGGCCTCTACAAACACAGATACGCAGTATTTT
cdr3_aa: CASSQEASTNTDTQYF

clone_size: once
v_call: TRBV11-2
j_call: TRBJ1-3
d_call: .
cdr3_nt: TGTGCCAGCAGCCTATCCCTCGTTCACGGAGGTGGAAACACCATATATTTT
cdr3_aa: CASSLSLVHGGGNTIYF

clone_size: .
v_call: TRBV28
j_call: TRBJ1-5
d_call: TRBD1
cdr3_nt: TGTGCCAGCAGATCCCAGTGGACAGGAGTTAGCAATCAGCCCCAGCATTTT
cdr3_aa: CASRSQWTGVSNQPQHF

clone_size: .
v_call: TRBV9
j_call: TRBJ2-2
d_call: .
cdr3_nt: TGTGCCAGCAGCGTGTCTCGCGGACCGAACACCGGGGAGCTGTTTTTT
cdr3_aa: CASSVSRGPNTGELFF

clone_size: .
v_call: TRBV5-6
j_call: TRBJ2-1
d_call: TRBD1
cdr3_nt: TGTGCCAGCAGCCGACGACAGGGGCTTGTTTACAATGAGCAGTTCTTC
cdr3_aa: CASSRRQGLVYNEQFF

clone_size: .
v_call: TRBV6-6
j_call: TRBJ1-1
d_call: .
cdr3_nt: TGTGCCAGCAGTTACAGGGGTAGGGCCTTTGAAGCTTTCTTT
cdr3_aa: CASSYRGRAFEAFF

clone_size: few
v_call: TRBV28
j_call: TRBJ1-1
d_call: TRBD1
cdr3_nt: TGTGCCAGCACTCTGACAGGGGGCCGTGAAGCTTTCTTT
cdr3_aa: CASTLTGGREAFF

clone_size: .
v_call: TRBV19
j_call: TRBJ1-5
d_call: TRBD1
cdr3_nt: TGTGCCAGTACCGAGACAGGGATACTTCGGCAGCCCCAGCATTTT
cdr3_aa: CASTETGILRQPQHF

clone_size: few
v_call: TRBV29-1
j_call: TRBJ2-7
d_call: .
cdr3_nt: TGCAGCGTCCAGGGTTTGTCCTACGAGCAGTACTTC
cdr3_aa: CSVQGLSYEQYF